This TCR beta chain was identified during a study of blood T cell repertoires in COVID-19. This clone has only one observation. The germline V gene has CDR1 LNHNV and CDR2 YYDKDF (reference sequence). The CDR3 is 14 amino acids. The germline V and J ends were trimmed by 0 bases and 5 bases, with 10 bases remaining between them. Data came from immunoSEQ multiplex PCR; TCRdb stores just in-frame clones and leaves some out. Among about 95,000 clones listed, about 80% were seen once. Sequencing input: peripheral blood. The rearrangement links TRBV15 to TRBJ1-1; the D gene is possibly TRBD1 (6 bases). The clonotype comes from a human donor in a cohort sampled during active COVID-19. The CDR3 DNA reads TGTGCCACCAGCAGAGAACAGGGAAGGACTGAAGCTTTCTTT. Encoded protein: CATSREQGRTEAFF.